The sequence of this T cell receptor beta chain was determined in a study of CD8+ T cells in alopecia areata. Reverse transcription of extracted RNA yielded cDNA, which provided the sequencing template. Sequencing used immunoSEQ multiplex PCR; TCRdb keeps in-frame clones, though not all of them. This sample has about 76,000 clones; over 25% occur once, and the top ten carry 14% to 15%. With regard to this clone: Its antigen remains unknown.

The study's findings and limits: In lesional scalp, particularly from alopecia totalis/universalis, clonality was higher than in normal scalp. Under tofacitinib, numerous expanded lesional clonotypes remained detectable in scalp and blood. Tofacitinib produced a significant decrease in scalp clonality and in expanded CD8+ clones among the top 100.

Stated treatment: oral pan-JAK inhibitor, 5-10 mg twice daily. The trim removed 8 bases at V and 5 bases at J, leaving 7 bases unmatched. Germline V gene sequence: CDR1 SNHLY, CDR2 FYNNEI. This CDR3 comprises 14 residues. This TCR came from a human donor with alopecia areata. The sequencing here drew on CD8+ T cells sorted from blood, taken at week 4, from a patient treated with tofacitinib. The chain carries TRBV2 and TRBJ2-7; 12 nucleotides match TRBD1. The CDR3 is CASGGGQGADEQYF. The CDR3 DNA is TGTGCCAGCGGAGGGGGACAGGGGGCCGACGAGCAGTACTTC.